Sequencing of this T cell receptor (beta chain) was carried out in a study of Graves' ophthalmopathy and Graves' hyperthyroidism. General observations from the study: Using a 13-signature model, the authors split ophthalmopathy from stable hyperthyroidism, with under 90% sensitivity and 81.08% specificity.

Where ophthalmopathy was present, donors had moderate-to-severe activity, CAS ≥3, NOSPECS ≥4 and duration under 3 months. A diagnosis was made from clinical symptoms together with serum thyroxine, TRAb, thyroid ultrasound and orbital computed tomography. This clonotype was seen a handful of times. Its antigen is unknown. Transcripts of RNA were the source for amplifying TCR beta CDR3 regions. HTBI primers primed a first-round RT-PCR, and a second-round multiplex PCR followed. Using its own MiXCR run on the multiplex PCR reads, TCRdb lists one record per CDR3 protein. The data show about 700,000 distinct CDR3 sequences, 40% seen once. CDR1 MNHNS and CDR2 SASEGT come from the germline V gene. The length of the CDR3 is 14 residues. V lost 7 bases to trimming and J lost 0 bases, with 10 bases between them.

The receptor was derived from an adult man with Graves' ophthalmopathy. The chain links TRBV6-1 to TRBJ1-5; D perhaps matches TRBD1 (5 bases). The sample was peripheral blood. The CDR3 region is CASISTDSNQPQHF. CDR3 sequence (DNA): TGTGCCAGCATATCGACAGATAGCAATCAGCCCCAGCATTTT.